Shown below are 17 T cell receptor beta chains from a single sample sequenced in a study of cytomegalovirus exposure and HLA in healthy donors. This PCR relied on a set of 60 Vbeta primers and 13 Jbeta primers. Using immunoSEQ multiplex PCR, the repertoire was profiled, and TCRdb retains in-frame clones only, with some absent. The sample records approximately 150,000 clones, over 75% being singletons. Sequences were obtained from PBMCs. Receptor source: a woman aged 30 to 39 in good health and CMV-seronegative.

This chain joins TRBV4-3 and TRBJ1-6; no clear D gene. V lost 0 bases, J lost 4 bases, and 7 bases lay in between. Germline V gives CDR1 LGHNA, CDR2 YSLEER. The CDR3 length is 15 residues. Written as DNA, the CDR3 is TGCGCCAGCAGCCAAGAAGCAGGATATAATTCACCCCTCCACTTT. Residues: CASSQEAGYNSPLHF.

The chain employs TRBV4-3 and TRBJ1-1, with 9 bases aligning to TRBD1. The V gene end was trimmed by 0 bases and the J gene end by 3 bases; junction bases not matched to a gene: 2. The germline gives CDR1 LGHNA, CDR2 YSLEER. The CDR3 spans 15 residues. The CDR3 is CASSQDGTGYTEAFF. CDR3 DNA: TGCGCCAGCAGCCAAGATGGGACAGGGTACACTGAAGCTTTCTTT.

The CDR3 is CASSHNLGTESPGELFF. DNA of the CDR3: TGCGCCAGCAGCCATAATCTCGGGACAGAGTCCCCCGGGGAGCTGTTTTTT. This sequence joins TRBV5-1 and TRBJ2-2, with 7 bases that match TRBD1. V shed 4 bases and J 6 bases; nucleotides not matched to a gene: 15. The CDR3 is made up of 17 amino acids. In germline, CDR1 is SGHRS, CDR2 YFSETQ.

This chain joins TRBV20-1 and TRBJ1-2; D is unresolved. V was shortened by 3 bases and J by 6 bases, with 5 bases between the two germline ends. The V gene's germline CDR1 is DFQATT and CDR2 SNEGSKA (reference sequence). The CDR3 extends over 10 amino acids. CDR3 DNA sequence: TGCAGTGCTAGTTCAGATGGCTACACCTTC. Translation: CSASSDGYTF.

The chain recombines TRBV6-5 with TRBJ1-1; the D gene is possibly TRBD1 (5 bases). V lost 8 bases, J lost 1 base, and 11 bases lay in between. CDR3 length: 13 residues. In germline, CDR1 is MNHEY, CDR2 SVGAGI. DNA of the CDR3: TGTGCCAGCCGCACCGGGGGGAACACTGAAGCTTTCTTT. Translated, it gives CASRTGGNTEAFF.

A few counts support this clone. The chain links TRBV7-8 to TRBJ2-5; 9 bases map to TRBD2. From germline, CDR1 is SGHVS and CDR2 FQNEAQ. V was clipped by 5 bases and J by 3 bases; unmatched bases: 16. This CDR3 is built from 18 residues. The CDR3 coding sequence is TGTGCCAGCAGCCGCAAAAATATTAGGAGCGGGGGGAAAGAGACCCAGTACTTC. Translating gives CASSRKNIRSGGKETQYF.

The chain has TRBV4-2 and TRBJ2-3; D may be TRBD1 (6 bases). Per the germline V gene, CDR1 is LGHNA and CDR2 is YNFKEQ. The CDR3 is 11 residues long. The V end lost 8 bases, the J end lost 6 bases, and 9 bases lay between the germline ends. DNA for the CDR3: TGTGCCAGCCTGCAGGGGGATACGCAGTATTTT. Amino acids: CASLQGDTQYF.

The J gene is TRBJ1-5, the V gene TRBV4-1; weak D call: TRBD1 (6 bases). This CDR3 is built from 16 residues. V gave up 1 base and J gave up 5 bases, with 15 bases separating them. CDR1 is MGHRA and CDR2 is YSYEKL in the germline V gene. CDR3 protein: CASSQVPGEAYQPQHF. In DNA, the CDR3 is TGCGCCAGCAGCCAAGTTCCAGGGGAAGCGTATCAGCCCCAGCATTTT.

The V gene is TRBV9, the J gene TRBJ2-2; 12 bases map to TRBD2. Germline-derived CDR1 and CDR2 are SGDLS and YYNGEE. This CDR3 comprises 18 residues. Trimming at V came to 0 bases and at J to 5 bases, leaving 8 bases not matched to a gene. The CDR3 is CASSVVPSGGAGTGELFF. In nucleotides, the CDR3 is TGTGCCAGCAGCGTAGTTCCTAGCGGGGGGGCCGGTACCGGGGAGCTGTTTTTT.

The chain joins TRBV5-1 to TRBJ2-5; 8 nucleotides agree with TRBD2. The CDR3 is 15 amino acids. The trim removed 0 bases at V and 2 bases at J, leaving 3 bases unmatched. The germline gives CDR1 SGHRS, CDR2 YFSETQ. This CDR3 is CASSLAAGAQETQYF. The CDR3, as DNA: TGCGCCAGCAGCTTGGCAGCGGGGGCACAAGAGACCCAGTACTTC. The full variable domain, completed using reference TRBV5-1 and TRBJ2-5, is KAGVTQTPRYLIKTRGQQVTLSCSPISGHRSVSWYQQTPGQGLQFLFEYFSETQRNKGNFPGRFSGRQFSNSRSEMNVSTLELGDSALYLCASSLAAGAQETQYFGPGTRLLVL.

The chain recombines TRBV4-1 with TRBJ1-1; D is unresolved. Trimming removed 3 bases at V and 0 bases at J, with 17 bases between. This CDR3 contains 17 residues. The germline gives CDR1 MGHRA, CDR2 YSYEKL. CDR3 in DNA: TGCGCCAGCAGCCAGATTAGAAGGGAGATCATGAACACTGAAGCTTTCTTT. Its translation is CASSQIRREIMNTEAFF.

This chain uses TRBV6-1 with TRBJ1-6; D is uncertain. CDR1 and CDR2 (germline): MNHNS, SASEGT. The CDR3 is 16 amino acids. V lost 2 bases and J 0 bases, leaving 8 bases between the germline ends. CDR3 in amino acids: CASSETVGSYNSPLHF. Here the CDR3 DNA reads TGTGCCAGCAGTGAAACGGTCGGCTCCTATAATTCACCCCTCCACTTT.

CDR3 loop: CASSLEGGTSNTIYF. The CDR3 DNA follows: TGTGCCAGCAGCTTAGAAGGGGGCACCTCCAACACCATATATTTT. This rearrangement joins TRBV13 to TRBJ1-3; 7 nucleotides line up with TRBD1. Trimming cost V 1 base and J 7 bases; bases outside gene matches: 7. Germline CDR1 PRHDT, CDR2 FYEKMQ (reference sequence). This CDR3 contains 15 residues.

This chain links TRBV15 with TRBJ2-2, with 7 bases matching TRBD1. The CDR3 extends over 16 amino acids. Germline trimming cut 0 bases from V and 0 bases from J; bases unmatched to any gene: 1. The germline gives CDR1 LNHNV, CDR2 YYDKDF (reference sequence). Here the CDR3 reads CATSREDRTNTGELFF. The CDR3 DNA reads TGTGCCACCAGCAGAGAGGACAGGACGAACACCGGGGAGCTGTTTTTT.

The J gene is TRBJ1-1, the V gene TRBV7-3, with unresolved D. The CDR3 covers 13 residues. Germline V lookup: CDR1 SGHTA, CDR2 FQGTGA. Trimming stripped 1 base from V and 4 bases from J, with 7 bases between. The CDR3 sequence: CASSLSGSTEAFF. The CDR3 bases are TGTGCCAGCAGCTTAAGCGGCAGCACTGAAGCTTTCTTT.

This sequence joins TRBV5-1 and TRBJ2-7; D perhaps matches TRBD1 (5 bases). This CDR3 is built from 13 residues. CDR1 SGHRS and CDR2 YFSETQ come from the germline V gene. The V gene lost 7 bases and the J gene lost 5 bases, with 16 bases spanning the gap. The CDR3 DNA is TGCGCCAGCCACCACAGGACCCGGGACGAGCAGTACTTC. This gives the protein CASHHRTRDEQYF.

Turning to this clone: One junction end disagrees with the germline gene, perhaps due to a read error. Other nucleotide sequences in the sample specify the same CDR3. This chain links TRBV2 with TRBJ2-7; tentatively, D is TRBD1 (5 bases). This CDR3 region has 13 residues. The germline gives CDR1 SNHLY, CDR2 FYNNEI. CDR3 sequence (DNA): TGTGCCAGCAGCCGGACACCGCTGGACGAACAGTACTTC. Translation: CASSRTPLDEQYF.